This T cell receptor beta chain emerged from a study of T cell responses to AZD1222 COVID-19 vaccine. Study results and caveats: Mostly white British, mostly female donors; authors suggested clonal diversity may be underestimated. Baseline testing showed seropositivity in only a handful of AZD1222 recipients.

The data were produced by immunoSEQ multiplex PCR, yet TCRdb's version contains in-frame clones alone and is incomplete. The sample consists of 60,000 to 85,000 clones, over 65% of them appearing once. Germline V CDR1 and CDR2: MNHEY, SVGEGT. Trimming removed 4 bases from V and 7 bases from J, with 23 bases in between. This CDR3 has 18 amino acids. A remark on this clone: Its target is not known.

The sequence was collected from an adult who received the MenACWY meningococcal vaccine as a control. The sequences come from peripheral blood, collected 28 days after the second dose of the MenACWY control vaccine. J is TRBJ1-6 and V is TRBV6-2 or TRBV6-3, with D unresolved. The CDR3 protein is CASSFSSTLRVTNSPLHF. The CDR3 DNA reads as TGTGCCAGCAGTTTCTCTTCGACCCTGCGGGTCACGAATTCACCCCTCCACTTT.